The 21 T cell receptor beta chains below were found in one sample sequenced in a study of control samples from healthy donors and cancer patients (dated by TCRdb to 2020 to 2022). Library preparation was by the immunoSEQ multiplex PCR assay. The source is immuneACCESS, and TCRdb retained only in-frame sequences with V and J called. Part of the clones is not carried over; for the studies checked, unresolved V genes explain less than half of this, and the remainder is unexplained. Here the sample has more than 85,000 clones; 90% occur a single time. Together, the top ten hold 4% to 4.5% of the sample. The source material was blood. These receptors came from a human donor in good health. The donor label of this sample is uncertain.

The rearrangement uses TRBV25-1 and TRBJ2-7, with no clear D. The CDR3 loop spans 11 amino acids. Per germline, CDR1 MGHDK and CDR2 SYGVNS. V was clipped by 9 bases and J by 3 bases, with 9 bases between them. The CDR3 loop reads CASMNYYEQYF. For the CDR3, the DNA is TGTGCCAGTATGAATTACTACGAGCAGTACTTC.

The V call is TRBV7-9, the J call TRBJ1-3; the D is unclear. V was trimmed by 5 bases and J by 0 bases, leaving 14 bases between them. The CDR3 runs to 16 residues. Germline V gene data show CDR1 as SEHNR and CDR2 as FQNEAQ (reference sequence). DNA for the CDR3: TGTGCCAGCAGCCCCAAGAGACGACTCTCTGGAAACACCATATATTTT. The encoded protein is CASSPKRRLSGNTIYF.

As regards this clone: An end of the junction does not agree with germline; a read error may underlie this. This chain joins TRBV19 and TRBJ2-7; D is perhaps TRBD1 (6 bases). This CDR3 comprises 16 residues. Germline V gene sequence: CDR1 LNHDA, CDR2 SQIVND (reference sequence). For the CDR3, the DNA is TGTGCCGGTAGTATTTTTGGACAGTCAGGTATCTACGAGCAGTACTTC. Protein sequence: CAGSIFGQSGIYEQYF. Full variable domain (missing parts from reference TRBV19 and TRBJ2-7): DGGITQSPKYLFRKEGQNVTLSCEQNLNHDAMYWYRQDPGQGLRLIYYSQIVNDFQKGDIAEGYSVSREKKESFPLTVTSAQKNPTAFYLCAGSIFGQSGIYEQYFGPGTRLTVT.

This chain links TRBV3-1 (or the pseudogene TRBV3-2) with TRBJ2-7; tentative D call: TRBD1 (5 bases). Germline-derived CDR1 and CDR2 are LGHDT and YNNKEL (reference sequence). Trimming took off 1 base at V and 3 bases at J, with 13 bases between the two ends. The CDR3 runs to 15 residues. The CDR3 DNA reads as TGTGCCAGCAGCCAAGCAGGGATTGGGCTCTACGAGCAGTACTTC. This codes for CASSQAGIGLYEQYF.

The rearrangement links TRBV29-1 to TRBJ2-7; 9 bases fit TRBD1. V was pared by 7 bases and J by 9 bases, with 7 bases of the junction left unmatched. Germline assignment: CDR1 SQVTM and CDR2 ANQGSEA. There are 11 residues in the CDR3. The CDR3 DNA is TGCAGCGCCCCACAGGGGGCCATGCAGTACTTC. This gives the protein CSAPQGAMQYF.

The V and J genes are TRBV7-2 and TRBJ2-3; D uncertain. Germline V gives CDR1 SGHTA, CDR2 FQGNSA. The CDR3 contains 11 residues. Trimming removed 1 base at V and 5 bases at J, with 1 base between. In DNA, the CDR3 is TGTGCCAGCAGCTTAGTAGATACGCAGTATTTT. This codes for CASSLVDTQYF. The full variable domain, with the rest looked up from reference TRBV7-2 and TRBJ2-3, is GAGVSQSPSNKVTEKGKDVELRCDPISGHTALYWYRQSLGQGLEFLIYFQGNSAPDKSGLPSDRFSAERTGGSVSTLTIQRTQQEDSAVYLCASSLVDTQYFGPGTRLTVL.

The CDR3 DNA reads as TGTGCCAGCAGCTCGACAGGAGTTCAGTCTTCACCCCTCCACTTT. It encodes CASSSTGVQSSPLHF. J is TRBJ1-6 and V is TRBV11-2, with a weak D call TRBD1 (6 bases). This CDR3 is built from 15 residues. Trimming stripped 4 bases from V and 9 bases from J, with 16 bases between. In germline, CDR1 is SGHAT, CDR2 FQNNGV.

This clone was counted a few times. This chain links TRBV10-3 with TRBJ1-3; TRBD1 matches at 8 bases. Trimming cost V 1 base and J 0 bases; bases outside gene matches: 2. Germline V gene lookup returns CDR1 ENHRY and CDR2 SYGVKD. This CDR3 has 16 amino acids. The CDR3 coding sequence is TGTGCCATCAGTGAGTTGGACAGGGCCTCTGGAAACACCATATATTTT. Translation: CAISELDRASGNTIYF.

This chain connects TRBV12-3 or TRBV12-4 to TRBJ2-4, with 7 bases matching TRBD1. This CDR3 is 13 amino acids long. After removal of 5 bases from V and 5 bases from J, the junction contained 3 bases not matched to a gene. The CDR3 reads CASSRTGQNIQYF. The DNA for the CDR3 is TGTGCCAGCAGTCGGACAGGACAAAACATTCAGTACTTC.

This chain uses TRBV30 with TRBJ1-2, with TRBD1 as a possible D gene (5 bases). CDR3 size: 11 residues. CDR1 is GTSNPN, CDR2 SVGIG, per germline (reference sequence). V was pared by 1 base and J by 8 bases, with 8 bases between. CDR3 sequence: CAWSAGRGYTF. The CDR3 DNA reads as TGTGCCTGGAGTGCAGGGCGAGGCTACACCTTC.

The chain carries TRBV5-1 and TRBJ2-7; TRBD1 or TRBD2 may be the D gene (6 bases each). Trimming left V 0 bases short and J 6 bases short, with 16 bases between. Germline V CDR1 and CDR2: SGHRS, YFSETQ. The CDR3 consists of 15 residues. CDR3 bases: TGCGCCAGCAGCTTGGGGGGGGCGCTTTCTAGCGAGCAGTACTTC. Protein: CASSLGGALSSEQYF.

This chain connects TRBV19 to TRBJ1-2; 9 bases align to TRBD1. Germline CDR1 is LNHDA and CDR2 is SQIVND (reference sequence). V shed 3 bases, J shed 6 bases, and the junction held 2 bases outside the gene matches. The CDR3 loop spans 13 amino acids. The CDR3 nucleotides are TGTGCCAGTAGTATCTGGGACAGGGATGGCTACACCTTC. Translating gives CASSIWDRDGYTF.

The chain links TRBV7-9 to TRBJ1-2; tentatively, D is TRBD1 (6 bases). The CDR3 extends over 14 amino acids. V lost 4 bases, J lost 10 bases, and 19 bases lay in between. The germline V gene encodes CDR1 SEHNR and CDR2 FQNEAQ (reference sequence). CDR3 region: CASSYSTGNLDYTF. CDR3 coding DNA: TGTGCCAGCAGCTATTCGACAGGCAACTTGGACTACACCTTC.

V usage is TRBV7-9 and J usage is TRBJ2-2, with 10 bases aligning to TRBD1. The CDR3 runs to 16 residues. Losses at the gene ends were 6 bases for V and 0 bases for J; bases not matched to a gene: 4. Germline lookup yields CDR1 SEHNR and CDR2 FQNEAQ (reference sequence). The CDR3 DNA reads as TGTGCCAGCAGGACCGGGACAGGGGCGAACACCGGGGAGCTGTTTTTT. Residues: CASRTGTGANTGELFF.

CDR3 DNA: TGTGCCAGCAGCCAAGGTCGACAGTACTACGAGCAGTACTTC. It is translated as CASSQGRQYYEQYF. J is TRBJ2-7 and V is TRBV3-1 (or the pseudogene TRBV3-2); possibly TRBD1 for D (5 bases). V lost 1 base to trimming and J lost 3 bases, with 10 bases between them. The CDR3 totals 14 residues. CDR1 is LGHDT and CDR2 is YNNKEL in the germline V gene (reference sequence).

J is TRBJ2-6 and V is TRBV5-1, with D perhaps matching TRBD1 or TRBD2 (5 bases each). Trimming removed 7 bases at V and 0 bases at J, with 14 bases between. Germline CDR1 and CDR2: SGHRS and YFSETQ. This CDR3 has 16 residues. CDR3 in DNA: TGCGCCAGCGTCTGGGGGAACTACTCTGGGGCCAACGTCCTGACTTTC. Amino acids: CASVWGNYSGANVLTF.

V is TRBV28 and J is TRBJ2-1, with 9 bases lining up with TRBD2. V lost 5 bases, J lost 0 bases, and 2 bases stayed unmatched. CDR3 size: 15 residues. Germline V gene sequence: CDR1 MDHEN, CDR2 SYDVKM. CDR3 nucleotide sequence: TGTGCCAGCAGTCCAGCGGGGGGCTCCTACAATGAGCAGTTCTTC. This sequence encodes CASSPAGGSYNEQFF.

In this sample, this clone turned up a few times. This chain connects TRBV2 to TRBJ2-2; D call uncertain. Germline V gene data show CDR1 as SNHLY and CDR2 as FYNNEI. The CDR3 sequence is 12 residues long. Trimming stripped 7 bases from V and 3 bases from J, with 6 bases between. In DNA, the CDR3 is TGTGCCAGCACCGGAGACACCGGGGAGCTGTTTTTT. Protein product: CASTGDTGELFF. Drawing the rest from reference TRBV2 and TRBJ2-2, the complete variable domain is EPEVTQTPSHQVTQMGQEVILRCVPISNHLYFYWYRQILGQKVEFLVSFYNNEISEKSEIFDDQFSVERPDGSNFTLKIRSTKLEDSAMYFCASTGDTGELFFGEGSRLTVL.

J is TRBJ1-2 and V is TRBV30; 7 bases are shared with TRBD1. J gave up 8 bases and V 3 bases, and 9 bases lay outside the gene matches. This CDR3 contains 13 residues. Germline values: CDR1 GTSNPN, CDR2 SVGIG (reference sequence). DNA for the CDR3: TGTGCCTGGAGCCAGGGGGAGTCTTACGGCTACACCTTC. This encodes CAWSQGESYGYTF.

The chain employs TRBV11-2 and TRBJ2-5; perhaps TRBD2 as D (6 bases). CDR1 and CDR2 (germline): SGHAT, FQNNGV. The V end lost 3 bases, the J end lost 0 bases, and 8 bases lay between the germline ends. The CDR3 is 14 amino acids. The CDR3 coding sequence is TGTGCCAGCAGCTTGCGCGGGGACCAAGAGACCCAGTACTTC. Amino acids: CASSLRGDQETQYF. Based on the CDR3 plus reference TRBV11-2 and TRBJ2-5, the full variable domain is EAGVAQSPRYKIIEKRQSVAFWCNPISGHATLYWYQQILGQGPKLLIQFQNNGVVDDSQLPKDRFSAERLKGVDSTLKIQPAKLEDSAVYLCASSLRGDQETQYFGPGTRLLVL.

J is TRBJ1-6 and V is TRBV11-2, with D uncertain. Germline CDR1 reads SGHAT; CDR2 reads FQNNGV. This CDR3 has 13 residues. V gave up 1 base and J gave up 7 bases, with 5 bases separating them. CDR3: CASSLGGNSPLHF. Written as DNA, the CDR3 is TGTGCCAGCAGCTTAGGCGGGAATTCACCCCTCCACTTT.